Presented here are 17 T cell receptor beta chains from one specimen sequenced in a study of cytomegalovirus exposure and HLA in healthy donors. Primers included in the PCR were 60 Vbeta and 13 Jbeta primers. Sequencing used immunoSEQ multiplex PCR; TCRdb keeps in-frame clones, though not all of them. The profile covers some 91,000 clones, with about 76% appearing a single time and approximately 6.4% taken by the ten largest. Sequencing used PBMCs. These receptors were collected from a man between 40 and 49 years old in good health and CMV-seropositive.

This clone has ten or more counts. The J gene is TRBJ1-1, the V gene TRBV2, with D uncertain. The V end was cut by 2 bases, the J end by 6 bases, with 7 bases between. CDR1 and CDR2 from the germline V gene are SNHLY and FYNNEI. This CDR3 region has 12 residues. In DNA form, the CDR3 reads TGTGCCAGCAGTGAAATCATCCCTGAAGCTTTCTTT. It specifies CASSEIIPEAFF.

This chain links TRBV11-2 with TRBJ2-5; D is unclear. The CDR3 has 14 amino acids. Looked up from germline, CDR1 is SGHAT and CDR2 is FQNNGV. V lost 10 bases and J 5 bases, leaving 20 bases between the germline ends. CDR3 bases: TGTGCCACCGACGACTTCGCCCGTAATGAGACCCAGTACTTC. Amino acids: CATDDFARNETQYF.

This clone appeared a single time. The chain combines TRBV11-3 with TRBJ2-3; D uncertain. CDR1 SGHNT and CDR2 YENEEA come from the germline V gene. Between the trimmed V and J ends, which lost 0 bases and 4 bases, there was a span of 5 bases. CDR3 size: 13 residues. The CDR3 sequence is CASSLDQSDTQYF. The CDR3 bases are TGTGCCAGCAGCTTAGATCAGTCAGATACGCAGTATTTT. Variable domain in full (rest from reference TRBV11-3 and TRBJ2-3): EAGVVQSPRYKIIEKKQPVAFWCNPISGHNTLYWYLQNLGQGPELLIRYENEEAVDDSQLPKDRFSAERLKGVDSTLKIQPAELGDSAVYLCASSLDQSDTQYFGPGTRLTVL.

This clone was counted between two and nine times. CDR3 sequence (DNA): TGTGCCAGCTCACCACGTTCCGGGACAGGGAGGGAGACCCAGTACTTC. Translating it yields CASSPRSGTGRETQYF. The chain joins TRBV18 to TRBJ2-5; 9 nucleotides agree with TRBD1. The length of the CDR3 is 16 residues. Trimming took 1 base from V and 5 from J; bases not matched to a gene: 8. Per the germline V gene, CDR1 is KGHSH and CDR2 is LQKENI.

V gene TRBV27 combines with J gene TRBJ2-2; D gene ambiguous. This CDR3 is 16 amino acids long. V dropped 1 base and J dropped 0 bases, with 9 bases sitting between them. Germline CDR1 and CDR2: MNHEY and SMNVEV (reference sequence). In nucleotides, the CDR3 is TGTGCCAGCAGTTTATTCGGCGGAACGAACACCGGGGAGCTGTTTTTT. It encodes CASSLFGGTNTGELFF.

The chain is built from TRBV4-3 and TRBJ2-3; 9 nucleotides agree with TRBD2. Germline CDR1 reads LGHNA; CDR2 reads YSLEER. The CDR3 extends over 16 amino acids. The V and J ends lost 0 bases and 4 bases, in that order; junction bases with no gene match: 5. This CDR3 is CASSQDLAGRPDTQYF. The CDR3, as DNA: TGCGCCAGCAGCCAAGATCTAGCGGGACGGCCAGATACGCAGTATTTT.

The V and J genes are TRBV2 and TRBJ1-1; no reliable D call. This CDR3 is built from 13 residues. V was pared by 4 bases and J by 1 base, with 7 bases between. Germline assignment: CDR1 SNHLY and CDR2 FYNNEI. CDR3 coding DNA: TGTGCCAGCAGTGTCCAACAGAACACTGAAGCTTTCTTT. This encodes CASSVQQNTEAFF.

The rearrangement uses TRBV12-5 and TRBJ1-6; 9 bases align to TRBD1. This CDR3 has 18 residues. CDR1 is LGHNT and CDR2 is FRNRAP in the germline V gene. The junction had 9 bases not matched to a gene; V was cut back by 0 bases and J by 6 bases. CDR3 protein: CASGLVLSGTGSNSPLHF. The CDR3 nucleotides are TGTGCTAGTGGTTTGGTTCTTTCCGGGACAGGGAGTAATTCACCCCTCCACTTT.

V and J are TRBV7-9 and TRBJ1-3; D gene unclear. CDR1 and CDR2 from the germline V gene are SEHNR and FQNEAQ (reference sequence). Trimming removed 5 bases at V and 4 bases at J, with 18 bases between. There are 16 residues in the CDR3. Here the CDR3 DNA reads TGTGCCAGCAGCCCCGCCCAAGCGATCGTCGGAAACACCATATATTTT. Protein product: CASSPAQAIVGNTIYF.

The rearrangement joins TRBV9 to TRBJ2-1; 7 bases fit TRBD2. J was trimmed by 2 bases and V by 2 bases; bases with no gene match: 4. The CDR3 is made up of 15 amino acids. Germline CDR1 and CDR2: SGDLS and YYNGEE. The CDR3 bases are TGTGCCAGCAGCGTCCTAGCGGATCCCTACAATGAGCAGTTCTTC. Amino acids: CASSVLADPYNEQFF.

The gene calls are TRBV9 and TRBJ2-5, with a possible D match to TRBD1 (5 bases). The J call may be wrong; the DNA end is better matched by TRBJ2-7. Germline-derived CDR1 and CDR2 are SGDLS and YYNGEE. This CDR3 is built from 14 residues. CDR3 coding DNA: TGTGCCAGCAGCGTGGGGCCGGACACCCACGAGCAGTACTTC. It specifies CASSVGPDTHEQYF.

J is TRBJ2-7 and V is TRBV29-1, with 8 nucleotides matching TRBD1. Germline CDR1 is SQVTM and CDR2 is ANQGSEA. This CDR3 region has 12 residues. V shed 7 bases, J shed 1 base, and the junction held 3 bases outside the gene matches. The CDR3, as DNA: TGCAGCGCCGACAGGGGATCCTACGAGCAGTACTTC. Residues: CSADRGSYEQYF.

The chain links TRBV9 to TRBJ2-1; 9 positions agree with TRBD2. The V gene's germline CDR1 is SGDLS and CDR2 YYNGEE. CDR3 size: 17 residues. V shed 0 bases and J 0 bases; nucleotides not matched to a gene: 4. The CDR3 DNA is TGTGCCAGCAGCGTAGAAGTGACTAGCGGCTCCTACAATGAGCAGTTCTTC. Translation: CASSVEVTSGSYNEQFF.

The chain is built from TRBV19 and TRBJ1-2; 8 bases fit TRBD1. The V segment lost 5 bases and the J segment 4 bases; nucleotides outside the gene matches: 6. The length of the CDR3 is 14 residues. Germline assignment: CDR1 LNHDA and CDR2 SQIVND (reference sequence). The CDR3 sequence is CASSGQGAIYGYTF. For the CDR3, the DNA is TGTGCCAGTAGTGGCCAGGGGGCAATCTATGGCTACACCTTC.

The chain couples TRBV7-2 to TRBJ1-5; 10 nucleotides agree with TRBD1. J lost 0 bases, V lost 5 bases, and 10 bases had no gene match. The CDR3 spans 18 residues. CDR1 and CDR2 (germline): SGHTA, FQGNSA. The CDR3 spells CASSRKGQGSLSNQPQHF. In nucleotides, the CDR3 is TGTGCCAGCAGCCGAAAGGGACAGGGGTCCCTTAGCAATCAGCCCCAGCATTTT. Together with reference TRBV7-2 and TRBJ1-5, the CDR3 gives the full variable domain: GAGVSQSPSNKVTEKGKDVELRCDPISGHTALYWYRQSLGQGLEFLIYFQGNSAPDKSGLPSDRFSAERTGGSVSTLTIQRTQQEDSAVYLCASSRKGQGSLSNQPQHFGDGTRLSIL.

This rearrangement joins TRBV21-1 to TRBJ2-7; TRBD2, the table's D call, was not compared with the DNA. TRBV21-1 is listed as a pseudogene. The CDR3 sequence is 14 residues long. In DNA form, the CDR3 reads TGTGCCAGCACCCGAACGGGGGGAACCTACGAGCAGTACTTC. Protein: CASTRTGGTYEQYF.

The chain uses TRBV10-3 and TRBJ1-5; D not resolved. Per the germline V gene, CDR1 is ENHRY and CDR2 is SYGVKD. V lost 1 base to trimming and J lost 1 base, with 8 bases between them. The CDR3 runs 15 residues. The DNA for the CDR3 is TGTGCCATCAGTGAGTTGGGCACGAGCAATCAGCCCCAGCATTTT. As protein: CAISELGTSNQPQHF.